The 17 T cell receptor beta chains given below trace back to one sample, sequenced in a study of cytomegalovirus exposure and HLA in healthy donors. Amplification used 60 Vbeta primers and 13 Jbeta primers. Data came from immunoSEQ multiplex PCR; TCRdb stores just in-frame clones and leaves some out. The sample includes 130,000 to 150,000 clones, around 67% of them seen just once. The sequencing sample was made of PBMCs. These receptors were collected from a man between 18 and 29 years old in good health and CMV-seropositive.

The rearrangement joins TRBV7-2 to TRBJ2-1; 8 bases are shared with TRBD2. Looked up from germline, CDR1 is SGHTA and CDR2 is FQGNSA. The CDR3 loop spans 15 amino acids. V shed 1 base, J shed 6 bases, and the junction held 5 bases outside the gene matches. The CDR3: CASSLVPGGLNEQFF. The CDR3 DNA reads TGTGCCAGCAGCTTAGTTCCGGGAGGGCTCAATGAGCAGTTCTTC.

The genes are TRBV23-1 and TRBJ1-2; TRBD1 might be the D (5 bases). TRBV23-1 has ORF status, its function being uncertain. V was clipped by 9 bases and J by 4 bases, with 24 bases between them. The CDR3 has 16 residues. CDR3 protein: CARITGATRLFYGYTF. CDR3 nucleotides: TGCGCCAGAATTACAGGTGCCACGCGGCTATTCTATGGCTACACCTTC.

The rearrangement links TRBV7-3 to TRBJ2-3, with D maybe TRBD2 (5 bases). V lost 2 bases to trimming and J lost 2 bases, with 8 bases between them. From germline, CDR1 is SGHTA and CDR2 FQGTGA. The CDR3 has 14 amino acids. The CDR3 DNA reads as TGTGCCAGCAGCTTATACGGGATCACAGATACGCAGTATTTT. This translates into CASSLYGITDTQYF.

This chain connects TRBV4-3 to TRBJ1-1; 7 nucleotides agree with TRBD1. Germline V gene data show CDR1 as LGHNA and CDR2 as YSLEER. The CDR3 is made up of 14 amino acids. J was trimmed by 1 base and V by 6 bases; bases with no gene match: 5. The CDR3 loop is CASSQDRSNTEAFF. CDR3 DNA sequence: TGCGCCAGCAGTCAGGACAGGTCGAACACTGAAGCTTTCTTT.

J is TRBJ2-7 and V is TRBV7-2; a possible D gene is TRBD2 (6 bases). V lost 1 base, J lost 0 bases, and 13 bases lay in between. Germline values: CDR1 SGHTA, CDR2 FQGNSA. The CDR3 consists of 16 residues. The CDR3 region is CASSLDRDLRSYEQYF. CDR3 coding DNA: TGTGCCAGCAGCTTAGACCGGGACTTACGCTCCTACGAGCAGTACTTC.

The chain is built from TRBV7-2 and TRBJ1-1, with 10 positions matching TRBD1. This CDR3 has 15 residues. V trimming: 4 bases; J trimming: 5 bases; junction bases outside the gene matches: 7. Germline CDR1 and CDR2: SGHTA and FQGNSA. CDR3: CASSWTPGQGTEAFF. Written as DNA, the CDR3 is TGTGCCAGCAGCTGGACACCGGGACAGGGGACTGAAGCTTTCTTT.

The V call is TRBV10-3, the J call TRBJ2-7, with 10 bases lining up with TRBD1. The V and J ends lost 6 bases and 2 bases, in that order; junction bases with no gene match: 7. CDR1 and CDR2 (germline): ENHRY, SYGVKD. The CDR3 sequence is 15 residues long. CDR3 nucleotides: TGTGCCATCAGCGGAGTCGGGACAGGGGCCTACGAGCAGTACTTC. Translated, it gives CAISGVGTGAYEQYF.

The DNA for the CDR3 is TGTGCCAGCCGTCTAGCGGGAGGGGGAAACATTCAGTACTTC. It translates to CASRLAGGGNIQYF. V is TRBV6-1 and J is TRBJ2-4, with 12 nucleotides matching TRBD2. Germline CDR1 and CDR2: MNHNS and SASEGT. The CDR3 has 14 residues. V gave up 8 bases and J gave up 6 bases; unmatched junction bases: 5.

The CDR3 nucleotides are TGTGCCAGCAGCTCCGGGGGGCAGTCAGCCTACGAGCAGTACTTC. It encodes CASSSGGQSAYEQYF. V is TRBV7-6 and J is TRBJ2-7, with D possibly matching TRBD2 (7 bases). Germline CDR1 is SGHVS and CDR2 is FNYEAQ. The CDR3 length is 15 residues. V was shortened by 4 bases and J by 2 bases, with 15 bases between the two germline ends.

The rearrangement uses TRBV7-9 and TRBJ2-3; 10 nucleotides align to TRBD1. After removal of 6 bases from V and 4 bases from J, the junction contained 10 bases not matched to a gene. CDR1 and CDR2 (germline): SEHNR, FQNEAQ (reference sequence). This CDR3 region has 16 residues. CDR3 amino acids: CASSNLPGQGPDTQYF. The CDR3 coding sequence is TGTGCCAGCAGTAATCTACCGGGACAGGGGCCAGATACGCAGTATTTT.

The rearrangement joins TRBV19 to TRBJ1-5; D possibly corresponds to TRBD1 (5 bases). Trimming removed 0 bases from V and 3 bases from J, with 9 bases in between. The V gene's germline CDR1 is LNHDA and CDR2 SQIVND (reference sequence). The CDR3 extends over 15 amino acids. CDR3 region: CASSIEGPFNQPQHF. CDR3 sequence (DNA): TGTGCCAGTAGTATAGAGGGGCCGTTCAATCAGCCCCAGCATTTT.

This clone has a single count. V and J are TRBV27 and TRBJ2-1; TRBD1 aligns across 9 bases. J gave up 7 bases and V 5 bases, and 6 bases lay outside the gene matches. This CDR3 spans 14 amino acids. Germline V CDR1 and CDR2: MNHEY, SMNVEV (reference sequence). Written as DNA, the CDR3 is TGTGCCAGCAGTACAGGACAGGGGAAGAATGAGCAGTTCTTC. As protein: CASSTGQGKNEQFF.

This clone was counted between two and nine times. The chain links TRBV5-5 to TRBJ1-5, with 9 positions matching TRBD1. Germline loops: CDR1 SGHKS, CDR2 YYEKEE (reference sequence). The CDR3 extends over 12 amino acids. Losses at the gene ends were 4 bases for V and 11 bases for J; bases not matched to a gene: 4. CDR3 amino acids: CASSPGQGSQHF. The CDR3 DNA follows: TGTGCCAGCAGCCCCGGACAGGGGTCCCAGCATTTT.

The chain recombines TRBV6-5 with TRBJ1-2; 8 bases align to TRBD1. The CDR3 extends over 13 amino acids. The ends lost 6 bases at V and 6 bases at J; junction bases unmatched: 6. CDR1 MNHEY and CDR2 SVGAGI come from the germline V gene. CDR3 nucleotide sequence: TGTGCCAGCAGCTCCAGACAGGGGCATGGCTACACCTTC. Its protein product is CASSSRQGHGYTF.

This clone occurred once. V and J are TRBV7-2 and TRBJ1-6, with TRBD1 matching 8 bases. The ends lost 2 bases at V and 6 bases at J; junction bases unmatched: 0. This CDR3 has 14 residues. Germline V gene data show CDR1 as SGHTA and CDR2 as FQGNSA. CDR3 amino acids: CASSLQGANSPLHF. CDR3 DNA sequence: TGTGCCAGCAGCTTACAGGGGGCTAATTCACCCCTCCACTTT.

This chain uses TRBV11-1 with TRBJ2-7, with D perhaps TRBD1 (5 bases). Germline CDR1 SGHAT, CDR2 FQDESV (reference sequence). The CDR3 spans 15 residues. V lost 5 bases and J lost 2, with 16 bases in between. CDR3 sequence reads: CASSDGHQKTYEQYF. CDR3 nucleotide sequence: TGTGCCAGCAGCGACGGACACCAGAAAACCTACGAGCAGTACTTC.

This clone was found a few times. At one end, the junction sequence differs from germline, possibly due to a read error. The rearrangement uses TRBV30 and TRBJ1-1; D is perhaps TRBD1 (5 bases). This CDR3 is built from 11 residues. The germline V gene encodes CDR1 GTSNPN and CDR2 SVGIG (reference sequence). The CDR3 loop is CAWSVGTEAFF. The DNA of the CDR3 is TGTGCCTGGAGTGTAGGGACTGAAGCTTTCTTC. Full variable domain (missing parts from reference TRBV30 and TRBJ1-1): SQTIHQWPATLVQPVGSPLSLECTVEGTSNPNLYWYRQAAGRGLQLLFYSVGIGQISSEVPQNLSASRPQDRQFILSSKKLLLSDSGFYLCAWSVGTEAFFGQGTRLTVV.